These 26 T cell receptor beta chains were sequenced from one sample in a study of cytomegalovirus exposure and HLA in healthy donors. Use of 60 Vbeta and 13 Jbeta primers characterized the PCR. TCRdb's table, derived via immunoSEQ multiplex PCR, lists solely in-frame clones and lacks some. The sample lists 90,000 to 130,000 clones; roughly 69% were seen once. Sequenced: PBMCs. The receptors originated from a woman aged 25 to 39 in good health and CMV-seronegative.

The genes are TRBV7-2 and TRBJ2-5, with 12 bases matching TRBD2. CDR1 and CDR2 (germline): SGHTA, FQGNSA. The CDR3 loop spans 15 amino acids. V was pared by 6 bases and J by 5 bases, with 7 bases of the junction left unmatched. The CDR3 protein is CASRGRLAGDETQYF. The CDR3 coding sequence is TGTGCCAGCAGAGGAAGACTAGCGGGAGACGAGACCCAGTACTTC. Combining the CDR3 with reference TRBV7-2 and TRBJ2-5 gives the whole variable domain GAGVSQSPSNKVTEKGKDVELRCDPISGHTALYWYRQSLGQGLEFLIYFQGNSAPDKSGLPSDRFSAERTGGSVSTLTIQRTQQEDSAVYLCASRGRLAGDETQYFGPGTRLLVL.

The rearrangement links TRBV7-9 to TRBJ2-4; TRBD2 matches 7 bases. With V trimmed by 7 bases and J by 7 bases, 7 bases remained unmatched. This CDR3 spans 13 amino acids. Germline CDR1 reads SEHNR; CDR2 reads FQNEAQ (reference sequence). CDR3 coding DNA: TGTGCCAGCACCCCAGGGAGGGCGAACATTCAGTACTTC. Its translation: CASTPGRANIQYF. The whole variable domain, remainder taken from reference TRBV7-9 and TRBJ2-4, is DTGVSQNPRHKITKRGQNVTFRCDPISEHNRLYWYRQTLGQGPEFLTYFQNEAQLEKSRLLSDRFSAERPKGSFSTLEIQRTEQGDSAMYLCASTPGRANIQYFGAGTRLSVL.

V usage is TRBV27 and J usage is TRBJ2-7; maybe TRBD1 (6 bases). The V gene's germline CDR1 is MNHEY and CDR2 SMNVEV (reference sequence). The CDR3 is 16 amino acids. Trimming removed 3 bases at V and 0 bases at J, with 15 bases between. Here the CDR3 reads CASSFSSGESSYEQYF. In DNA, the CDR3 is TGTGCCAGCAGTTTTTCCTCAGGGGAGTCCTCCTACGAGCAGTACTTC.

V is TRBV19 and J is TRBJ2-1; no reliable D call. Between the trimmed V and J ends, which lost 3 bases and 2 bases, there was a span of 8 bases. Germline V lookup: CDR1 LNHDA, CDR2 SQIVND (reference sequence). The CDR3 loop spans 14 amino acids. The CDR3 loop reads CASSMTSAYNEQFF. The CDR3 coding sequence is TGTGCCAGTAGTATGACGAGCGCCTACAATGAGCAGTTCTTC.

J is TRBJ2-3 and V is TRBV5-6, with 13 bases identical to TRBD2. Unmatched junction bases numbered 3, after V lost 2 bases and J lost 0 bases. Germline CDR1 SGHDT, CDR2 YYEEEE. The CDR3 is 17 amino acids. The CDR3 nucleotides are TGTGCCAGCAGCTTTCCACTAGCGGGAGGGAGCACAGATACGCAGTATTTT. Its translation is CASSFPLAGGSTDTQYF.

The CDR3 sequence: CASSYSRHLSYNEQFF. CDR3 nucleotides: TGTGCCAGCAGTTACTCGAGGCATTTGTCCTACAATGAGCAGTTCTTC. This chain links TRBV6-5 with TRBJ2-1; D is undetermined. In germline, CDR1 is MNHEY, CDR2 SVGAGI. V gave up 0 bases and J gave up 1 base, with 10 bases separating them. The CDR3 totals 16 residues.

The CDR3 region has the DNA TGTGCCAGCAGCACGTTGCCGACAGGGCCCCCAGATACGCAGTATTTT. Its translation: CASSTLPTGPPDTQYF. The rearrangement links TRBV7-6 to TRBJ2-3; 7 bases agree with TRBD1. The CDR3 loop spans 16 amino acids. The V gene end was trimmed by 5 bases and the J gene end by 4 bases; junction bases not matched to a gene: 12. Germline values: CDR1 SGHVS, CDR2 FNYEAQ.

This clone came up once. The CDR3 is CASSHRLGTANTEAFF. CDR3 sequence (DNA): TGTGCCAGCAGCCATCGCCTCGGGACAGCGAACACTGAAGCTTTCTTT. The V and J genes are TRBV9 and TRBJ1-1; 7 positions agree with TRBD1. Losses at the gene ends were 4 bases for V and 1 base for J; bases not matched to a gene: 10. The V gene's germline CDR1 is SGDLS and CDR2 YYNGEE. This CDR3 region has 16 residues.

As for this clone: At the DNA level, this CDR3 is encoded by other sequences in the same sample as well. The chain couples TRBV5-1 to TRBJ2-1, with D tentatively TRBD1 (6 bases). V was shortened by 4 bases and J by 6 bases, with 8 bases between the two germline ends. The germline gives CDR1 SGHRS, CDR2 YFSETQ. The CDR3 covers 12 residues. The CDR3 bases are TGCGCCAGCAGCGTACAGGGCAATGAGCAGTTCTTC. It yields the protein CASSVQGNEQFF. Based on the CDR3 plus reference TRBV5-1 and TRBJ2-1, the full variable domain is KAGVTQTPRYLIKTRGQQVTLSCSPISGHRSVSWYQQTPGQGLQFLFEYFSETQRNKGNFPGRFSGRQFSNSRSEMNVSTLELGDSALYLCASSVQGNEQFFGPGTRLTVL.

This rearrangement joins TRBV15 to TRBJ2-5; D unclear. The CDR3 has 13 amino acids. V was trimmed by 1 base and J by 6 bases, leaving 9 bases between them. The germline gives CDR1 LNHNV, CDR2 YYDKDF (reference sequence). The CDR3 sequence: CATSRAPEQTQYF. CDR3 coding DNA: TGTGCCACCAGCAGAGCTCCGGAGCAGACCCAGTACTTC.

The rearrangement uses TRBV19 and TRBJ1-1; no clear D. Germline V gene data show CDR1 as LNHDA and CDR2 as SQIVND (reference sequence). This CDR3 has 15 residues. V dropped 0 bases and J dropped 4 bases, with 12 bases sitting between them. As DNA, the CDR3 is TGTGCCAGTAGTATAGACGAACGGGCGGGCACTGAAGCTTTCTTT. This translates into CASSIDERAGTEAFF.

This clone was seen once. The V and J genes are TRBV6-5 and TRBJ1-5, with 8 bases that match TRBD1. Germline V lookup: CDR1 MNHEY, CDR2 SVGAGI. The CDR3 totals 14 residues. V trimming: 6 bases; J trimming: 9 bases; junction bases outside the gene matches: 10. The CDR3 loop is CASSPTGEIGPQHF. The CDR3 coding sequence is TGTGCCAGCAGCCCGACAGGGGAAATAGGGCCCCAGCATTTT.

The V and J genes are TRBV28 and TRBJ2-7; 12 nucleotides align to TRBD2. This CDR3 region has 14 residues. Losses at the gene ends were 1 base for V and 13 bases for J; bases not matched to a gene: 8. Germline assignment: CDR1 MDHEN and CDR2 SYDVKM. The CDR3 DNA reads TGTGCCAGCAGTTTATTGGCTAGCGGGAGGGCTCGTTACTTC. It yields the protein CASSLLASGRARYF.

This clone was counted between two and nine times. The chain recombines TRBV11-3 with TRBJ1-1; D ambiguous. Trimming removed 0 bases from V and 2 bases from J, with 4 bases in between. The V gene's germline CDR1 is SGHNT and CDR2 YENEEA. The CDR3 consists of 13 residues. The CDR3 DNA sequence: TGTGCCAGCAGCTTAGATCATAACACTGAAGCTTTCTTT. Translated, it gives CASSLDHNTEAFF. Combining the CDR3 with reference TRBV11-3 and TRBJ1-1 gives the whole variable domain EAGVVQSPRYKIIEKKQPVAFWCNPISGHNTLYWYLQNLGQGPELLIRYENEEAVDDSQLPKDRFSAERLKGVDSTLKIQPAELGDSAVYLCASSLDHNTEAFFGQGTRLTVV.

J is TRBJ2-7 and V is TRBV5-4; 7 nucleotides match TRBD1. Germline CDR1 is SGHNT and CDR2 is YYREEE (reference sequence). The length of the CDR3 is 15 residues. V lost 3 bases and J lost 4; bases outside the gene matches: 10. CDR3 bases: TGTGCCAGCAGCTCACCCGGGACAGATGTTTACGAGCAGTACTTC. Translation gives CASSSPGTDVYEQYF.

This chain joins TRBV25-1 and TRBJ2-3; 11 bases are shared with TRBD2. The CDR3 contains 16 residues. CDR1 and CDR2 (germline): MGHDK, SYGVNS. With 4 bases clipped from V and 2 bases from J, the junction kept 5 bases outside the gene matches. Written as DNA, the CDR3 is TGTGCCAGCAGTGCGACTAGCGGGGCTTTCACAGATACGCAGTATTTT. Translation gives CASSATSGAFTDTQYF.

J is TRBJ2-5 and V is TRBV4-1; D possibly corresponds to TRBD2 (6 bases). The ends were cut back, 1 base at V and 1 base at J, with 13 bases in the middle. Germline values: CDR1 MGHRA, CDR2 YSYEKL. The CDR3 covers 16 residues. CDR3 region: CASSQGGVGGQETQYF. The CDR3 nucleotides read TGCGCCAGCAGCCAAGGGGGCGTGGGGGGCCAAGAGACCCAGTACTTC.

The CDR3 here is CATSRSRVYEQYF. CDR3 nucleotide sequence: TGTGCCACCAGCAGAAGCAGGGTTTACGAGCAGTACTTC. V and J are TRBV15 and TRBJ2-7, with D possibly being TRBD1 (5 bases). The CDR3 is 13 amino acids. Trimming removed 2 bases at V and 4 bases at J, with 9 bases between. CDR1 and CDR2 from the germline V gene are LNHNV and YYDKDF (reference sequence). Combining the CDR3 with reference TRBV15 and TRBJ2-7 gives the whole variable domain DAMVIQNPRYQVTQFGKPVTLSCSQTLNHNVMYWYQQKSSQAPKLLFHYYDKDFNNEADTPDNFQSRRPNTSFCFLDIRSPGLGDTAMYLCATSRSRVYEQYFGPGTRLTVT.

This clone has more than one count but fewer than ten. V usage is TRBV9 and J usage is TRBJ2-2, with D possibly being TRBD1 (6 bases). This CDR3 has 16 residues. In germline, CDR1 is SGDLS, CDR2 YYNGEE. The V end was cut by 4 bases, the J end by 0 bases, with 13 bases between. The CDR3 spells CASSINRDANTGELFF. In DNA form, the CDR3 reads TGTGCCAGCAGCATTAACAGGGACGCGAACACCGGGGAGCTGTTTTTT.

This chain connects TRBV7-3 to TRBJ2-2, with TRBD2 matching 9 bases. J was trimmed by 5 bases and V by 4 bases; bases with no gene match: 8. Germline V gene sequence: CDR1 SGHTA, CDR2 FQGTGA. The CDR3 has 16 amino acids. The CDR3 loop reads CASSSVSGSKTGELFF. The CDR3 DNA reads as TGTGCCAGCAGCTCAGTTAGCGGGAGTAAAACCGGGGAGCTGTTTTTT.

The chain joins TRBV6-1 to TRBJ2-7; possible D gene TRBD2, 5 bases. The CDR3 is 12 residues long. Deletions cut 5 bases from V and 4 bases from J, with 9 bases between. Germline V CDR1 and CDR2: MNHNS, SASEGT. The CDR3 sequence: CASSSRGYEQYF. As DNA, the CDR3 is TGTGCCAGCAGTAGCCGGGGTTACGAGCAGTACTTC.

This rearrangement joins TRBV7-8 to TRBJ2-6, with D unresolved. V was pared by 5 bases and J by 1 base, with 18 bases between. Germline V gives CDR1 SGHVS, CDR2 FQNEAQ. The CDR3 runs to 18 residues. DNA of the CDR3: TGTGCCAGCAGCAAATACGAAGAACGGAGATCTGGGGCCAACGTCCTGACTTTC. Its protein is CASSKYEERRSGANVLTF.

The chain uses TRBV3-2 and TRBJ2-7; the DNA was not compared with TRBD2, the D call given in the table. TRBV3-2 is recorded as a pseudogene. CDR3 length: 8 residues. This CDR3 is CASSQGGV. For the CDR3, the DNA is TGTGCCAGCAGCCAAGGAGGAGTC.

The CDR3 spells CASRPGTSGRGEQYF. In nucleotides, the CDR3 is TGTGCCAGCAGACCTGGGACTAGCGGGAGGGGCGAGCAGTACTTC. The chain combines TRBV5-4 with TRBJ2-5, with 16 bases matching TRBD2. With the DNA end fitting TRBJ2-7 better, the J assignment may be wrong. CDR3 length equals 15 residues. Germline values: CDR1 SGHNT, CDR2 YYREEE (reference sequence).

The rearrangement links TRBV19 to TRBJ1-2, with D possibly TRBD1 on 6 matching bases. The CDR3 is 15 amino acids. CDR1 is LNHDA and CDR2 is SQIVND in the germline V gene (reference sequence). V was trimmed by 3 bases and J by 7 bases, leaving 18 bases between them. The CDR3 region has the DNA TGTGCCAGTAGTATCACATATTACCGGGACATTGGCTACACCTTC. It encodes CASSITYYRDIGYTF.

There are a few counts of this clone. The chain joins TRBV6-5 to TRBJ2-3, with D possibly being TRBD2 (5 bases). The V gene's germline CDR1 is MNHEY and CDR2 SVGAGI. Trimming took 0 bases from V and 5 from J, leaving 15 bases between them. The CDR3 has 16 amino acids. The CDR3 spells CASSYSPSRFRDTQYF. CDR3 DNA: TGTGCCAGCAGTTACTCCCCTAGCAGGTTCAGAGATACGCAGTATTTT.